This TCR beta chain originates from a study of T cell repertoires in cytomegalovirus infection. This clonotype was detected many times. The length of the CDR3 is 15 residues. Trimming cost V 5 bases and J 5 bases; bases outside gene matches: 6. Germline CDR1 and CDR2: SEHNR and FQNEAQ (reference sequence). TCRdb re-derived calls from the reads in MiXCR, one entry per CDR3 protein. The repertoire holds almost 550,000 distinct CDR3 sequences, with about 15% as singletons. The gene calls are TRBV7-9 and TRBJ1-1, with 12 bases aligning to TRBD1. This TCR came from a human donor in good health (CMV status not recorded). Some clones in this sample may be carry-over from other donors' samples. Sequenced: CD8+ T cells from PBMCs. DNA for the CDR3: TGTGCCAGCAGCCTGGGGACAGGGGGCAGGACTGAAGCTTTCTTT. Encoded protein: CASSLGTGGRTEAFF. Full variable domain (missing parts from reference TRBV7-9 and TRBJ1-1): DTGVSQNPRHKITKRGQNVTFRCDPISEHNRLYWYRQTLGQGPEFLTYFQNEAQLEKSRLLSDRFSAERPKGSFSTLEIQRTEQGDSAMYLCASSLGTGGRTEAFFGQGTRLTVV.